This TCR beta chain was sequenced in a study of T cells in Graves' hyperthyroidism and ophthalmopathy (dated by TCRdb to the late 2010s). For context, the study as a whole: Peripheral blood samples were taken at initial diagnosis, before any treatment was given. TCR V-J signatures able to tell the groups apart were searched for in a discovery cohort of 90 to 100 patients, of whom more than 40 had Graves' ophthalmopathy and 57 had stable Graves' hyperthyroidism. Prospective prediction of ophthalmopathy was tested in an independent validation cohort consisting of roughly 19 hyperthyroidism patients and some 15 patients who later progressed to ophthalmopathy. The roughly 90 discovery patients were divided at random into training and test sets in a 7:3 ratio. In six Graves' hyperthyroidism patients, the study also compared T-cell repertoires from thyroid tissue with T-cell repertoires from blood. After blood sampling, hyperthyroidism patients were treated with methimazole at a starting dose of 30 mg daily, and ophthalmopathy patients were treated with high-dose intravenous methylprednisolone. TCR Vbeta CDR3 sequencing of 130 to 150 peripheral blood samples (43 ophthalmopathy, 70 to 85 hyperthyroidism and 17 progressor patients) is reported in the paper. Here is what the overall study found, with its caveats: Most expanded thyroid clonotypes (frequency above 0.001) were also detected in blood, suggesting blood repertoires may reflect thyroid immune responses. In validation, the model predicted progression to ophthalmopathy a median of roughly 6.1 months before onset, with 70% to 71% sensitivity and 72.22% specificity. Sample size was not statistically predetermined, and investigators were not blinded to group allocation. Ophthalmopathy was separated from stable hyperthyroidism by a 13 V-J signature model, with 85% to 90% sensitivity and 81% to 83% specificity obtained in cross-validation and 80%/75% obtained in testing.

This clonotype was counted only a few times. There is no known antigen for this receptor. No much larger clone is present one base from it, and per-base qualities are unavailable. The TCR beta CDR3 regions were amplified from RNA transcripts. The first round of RT-PCR for the TCR CDR3 was performed with the HTBI primer set and the Qiagen OneStep RT-PCR kit. Libraries were constructed in a second round of multiplex PCR, after which size selection and purification were carried out. Sequencing of the libraries was done on an Illumina HiSeq2000 using paired-end 100 bp reads. In the authors' own workflow: Raw data were processed with SOAPnuke, discarding reads with adapters, uncalled bases, mean Phred below 15, or no exact constant-primer or identifier match. COPE v1.2.5 was used to merge high-quality paired reads, and clonotypes were defined as unique nucleotide sequences. MiTCR v1.1 was used to align the clonotypes against IMGT TRBV, TRBD and TRBJ reference segments. The analysis was restricted to V-J combinations with a frequency above 0.0001, which together covered 98% to 99.2% of the repertoires. A TCS score was defined as the ratio of F50 (clonal expansion) to E x V (chaos), with BLOSUM62-based TCRdist applied between CDR3 peptides within each V-J. Welch's t-statistics and random forest reduced around 510 V-J features to 13, which were used in a naive Bayes classifier (R e1071). The Morisita-Horn index was used to measure how similar the thyroid and blood repertoires were. TCRdb itself trimmed the public reads at Q25 with fastp, ran MiXCR and retained productive beta chains. Each entry merges the rows of one CDR3 protein and shows their most common DNA and genes. The authors' filters were not applied to this entry. The sample includes about 610,000 distinct CDR3 sequences, with approximately 14% observed a single time. Of the sample, roughly 4.5% falls within the top ten clones.

In the ophthalmopathy patients, disease was moderately to severely active, with a Clinical Activity Score of 3 or more, a NOSPECS grade of 4 or more, and a duration of less than 3 months. Any patient with an uncontrolled infection, another autoimmune disease, pregnancy or lactation was excluded. Clinical symptoms, serum thyroxine and TRAb, thyroid ultrasound, and orbital computed tomography formed the basis for the diagnoses. PBMCs were isolated from 10 ml of fresh peripheral blood by Ficoll-Paque density gradient centrifugation. Total RNA was extracted with Trizol reagent, and quality was checked on an Agilent 2100 Bioanalyzer. From the cysteine up to the phenylalanine, the CDR3 has a length of 16 residues. The read is trimmed to its CDR3 DNA, 48 bases read in frame from base 1. CDR1 and CDR2 are read off the germline V gene (reference sequence) as LNHNV and YYDKDF. Trimmed from V: 0 bases; trimmed from J: 3 bases; junction bases lacking a gene match: 7.

The sequence is built from TRBV15 and TRBJ2-5, with 7 central nucleotides matching TRBD1. Specimen: blood. The clonotype comes from a woman aged 40 to 50 with Graves' ophthalmopathy. The nucleotide sequence is given as TGTGCCACCAGCAGAGACGCCGGGACAGCGAAAGAGACCCAGTACTTC. Translation gives CATSRDAGTAKETQYF.